This is a list of T cell receptor beta chains from one sample in a study of identical twins. TCRdb processed the 5' RACE reads anew with MiXCR; each CDR3 protein has one entry. This table has about 340,000 distinct CDR3 sequences, 12% appearing once. These data also formed part of another study, on yellow fever vaccine responses in identical twins.

Input material: CD8+ T cells sorted from blood. The receptors shown here come from a woman under 30 in good health. Both conserved end residues are part of each CDR3.

V gene: TRBV18; CDR3 protein: CASSPPRGAWGITEAFF
V gene: TRBV21-1; CDR3 protein: CASSNWQTQYF
V gene: TRBV28; CDR3 protein: CASSMGQGLGNEQFF
V gene: TRBV11-2; CDR3 protein: CASSLDQDEQFF
V gene: TRBV5-1; CDR3 protein: CASSFDGTGVDEQYF
V gene: TRBV6-2/TRBV6-3; CDR3 protein: CASSYLPGTGELNTEAFF
V gene: TRBV4-1; CDR3 protein: CASSQDGSGGASFF
V gene: TRBV5-6; CDR3 protein: CASSLDVLGGTGELFF
V gene: TRBV12-3/TRBV12-4; CDR3 protein: CASKGGSTEAFF
V gene: TRBV12-3/TRBV12-4; CDR3 protein: CASSFTGMETQYF
V gene: TRBV29-1; CDR3 protein: CSAGRDASSSTDTQYF
V gene: TRBV20-1; CDR3 protein: CSARDPGRLAGTEETQYF
V gene: TRBV9; CDR3 protein: CASSVGSESYEQYF
V gene: TRBV6-1; CDR3 protein: CASSEGREGNTIYF
V gene: TRBV4-1; CDR3 protein: CASSQASGTAPLSSYNEQFF
V gene: TRBV2; CDR3 protein: CASREYYNQPQHF
V gene: TRBV5-5; CDR3 protein: CASSPGSGAYNEQFF
V gene: TRBV24-1; CDR3 protein: CATSDSSTGREQFF
V gene: TRBV4-2; CDR3 protein: CASSQRGPGANVLTF
V gene: TRBV20-1; CDR3 protein: CSARKLASGKYNEQFF
V gene: TRBV5-1; CDR3 protein: CASSLGRIGDEQFF
V gene: TRBV10-3; CDR3 protein: CASHEAGGTDTQYF
V gene: TRBV6-1; CDR3 protein: CASRWDGQPYEQYF
V gene: TRBV6-1; CDR3 protein: CASREFAGGPIYEQYF
V gene: TRBV27; CDR3 protein: CASSTTGGGLYNSPLHF
V gene: TRBV20-1; CDR3 protein: CSARDIGGGETDTQYF
V gene: TRBV2; CDR3 protein: CASPGPLYNEQFF
V gene: TRBV12-3/TRBV12-4; CDR3 protein: CASSLTGTAQHF
V gene: TRBV4-1; CDR3 protein: CASSQAWVTEAFF
V gene: TRBV20-1; CDR3 protein: CSANLPLTGGWDEQFF
V gene: TRBV29-1; CDR3 protein: CSVDRDTYNEQFF
V gene: TRBV20-1; CDR3 protein: CSASPGVGANVLTF
V gene: TRBV6-4; CDR3 protein: CASSDSDGTDSNQPQHF
V gene: TRBV15; CDR3 protein: CATRVGFAYNEQFF
V gene: TRBV7-8; CDR3 protein: CASSLRPTLAGDQETQYF
V gene: TRBV2; CDR3 protein: CASSARTSIAYNEQFF
V gene: TRBV7-9; CDR3 protein: CASSMYIEQYF
V gene: TRBV20-1; CDR3 protein: CSARDFNQETQYF
V gene: TRBV5-1; CDR3 protein: CASSPLTGYLEQFF
V gene: TRBV12-3/TRBV12-4; CDR3 protein: CASNTGQRNEKLFF
V gene: TRBV7-3; CDR3 protein: CASSHGRGDTQYF
V gene: TRBV20-1; CDR3 protein: CSATTGSPQETQYF
V gene: TRBV3-1; CDR3 protein: CASSTRVAGELFF
V gene: TRBV7-6; CDR3 protein: CASSFRGAPTGELFF
V gene: TRBV15; CDR3 protein: CATSRDWGTGGTYEQYF
V gene: TRBV2; CDR3 protein: CASSIQEGYQPQHF
V gene: TRBV6-4; CDR3 protein: CASSDQEALPIDTGELFF
V gene: TRBV20-1; CDR3 protein: CSAFRDRGLSSGNTIYF
V gene: TRBV4-1; CDR3 protein: CASSQEQRGPDTQYF